One sample yielded the 21 T cell receptor beta chains listed below, sequenced in a study of cytomegalovirus exposure and HLA in healthy donors. PCR employed 60 Vbeta and 13 Jbeta primers. Profiled with immunoSEQ multiplex PCR; TCRdb holds only in-frame clones, not every one. The sample records about 120,000 clones, about 86% being singletons. The specimen sequenced was PBMCs. These receptors were obtained from a woman between 35 and 50 years old in good health and CMV-seronegative.

The CDR3 coding sequence is TGTGCCAGCAGCGGAGACAGGGGAGCAGATACGCAGTATTTT. Its protein is CASSGDRGADTQYF. The chain joins TRBV7-7 to TRBJ2-3; 8 positions agree with TRBD1. The germline CDR1 and CDR2 sequences are SSHAT and FNYEAQ (reference sequence). The CDR3 is 14 residues long. The ends lost 5 bases at V and 4 bases at J; junction bases unmatched: 5.

The rearrangement links TRBV6-5 to TRBJ2-7, with D perhaps TRBD1 (6 bases). Trimming took off 6 bases at V and 5 bases at J, with 20 bases between the two ends. The CDR3 extends over 15 amino acids. Germline V gene data show CDR1 as MNHEY and CDR2 as SVGAGI. CDR3 bases: TGTGCCAGCAGAAGGGGACATCCTAAGTCCCACGAGCAGTACTTC. This sequence encodes CASRRGHPKSHEQYF.

This clone was counted a single time. This sequence joins TRBV28 and TRBJ1-5; TRBD1 might be the D (5 bases). The CDR3 is 16 amino acids. Germline V lookup: CDR1 MDHEN, CDR2 SYDVKM. V dropped 3 bases and J dropped 6 bases, with 18 bases sitting between them. The CDR3, as DNA: TGTGCCAGCAGTTTCGTCAGGGTTGCGGGGGGTCAGCCCCAGCATTTT. It specifies CASSFVRVAGGQPQHF. The variable domain in full, completed from reference TRBV28 and TRBJ1-5, reads DVKVTQSSRYLVKRTGEKVFLECVQDMDHENMFWYRQDPGLGLRLIYFSYDVKMKEKGDIPEGYSVSREKKERFSLILESASTNQTSMYLCASSFVRVAGGQPQHFGDGTRLSIL.

This clone was seen more than once but under ten times. The chain recombines TRBV9 with TRBJ2-3, with 7 bases aligning to TRBD2. The CDR3 runs 16 residues. V was pared by 0 bases and J by 4 bases, with 8 bases of the junction left unmatched. Germline CDR1 is SGDLS and CDR2 is YYNGEE. The DNA of the CDR3 is TGTGCCAGCAGCGTAGTTGGGGAGGGAGTAGCAGATACGCAGTATTTT. It is translated as CASSVVGEGVADTQYF.

The chain carries TRBV2 and TRBJ2-7; unclear D gene. Per germline, CDR1 SNHLY and CDR2 FYNNEI. CDR3 length: 12 amino acids. V gave up 4 bases and J gave up 2 bases, with 6 bases separating them. The CDR3: CASSVVPYEQYF. The CDR3 DNA reads TGTGCCAGCAGTGTAGTCCCCTACGAGCAGTACTTC.

The rearrangement links TRBV7-2 to TRBJ2-4, with D unclear. The length of the CDR3 is 13 residues. Germline V gene data show CDR1 as SGHTA and CDR2 as FQGNSA. V lost 5 bases, J lost 0 bases, and 5 bases lay in between. The CDR3 coding sequence is TGTGCCAGCAGCCCAGAAGCCAAAAACATTCAGTACTTC. Its protein product is CASSPEAKNIQYF.

This chain joins TRBV10-3 and TRBJ1-1; TRBD1 might be the D (5 bases). Germline loops: CDR1 ENHRY, CDR2 SYGVKD. Trimming removed 3 bases at V and 6 bases at J, with 11 bases between. CDR3 length: 13 residues. CDR3 amino acids: CAISDLRGPEAFF. As DNA, the CDR3 is TGTGCCATCAGTGACTTAAGGGGTCCTGAAGCTTTCTTT.

This clone was seen a handful of times. The rearrangement joins TRBV5-1 to TRBJ2-1; 7 bases map to TRBD1. Germline CDR1 and CDR2: SGHRS and YFSETQ. CDR3 length: 16 amino acids. The V segment lost 0 bases and the J segment 0 bases; nucleotides outside the gene matches: 3. In DNA, the CDR3 is TGCGCCAGCAGCTTGGGCGAGGGGGCCTCCTACAATGAGCAGTTCTTC. Encoded protein: CASSLGEGASYNEQFF.

The chain combines TRBV5-4 with TRBJ2-1, with 8 bases fitting TRBD1. This CDR3 has 14 amino acids. With V trimmed by 0 bases and J by 4 bases, 0 bases remained unmatched. Germline V lookup: CDR1 SGHNT, CDR2 YYREEE (reference sequence). DNA for the CDR3: TGTGCCAGCAGCTTGGGGACAGGGTACAATGAGCAGTTCTTC. Encoded protein: CASSLGTGYNEQFF.

J is TRBJ1-1 and V is TRBV30; D might be TRBD1 (6 bases). Germline CDR1 and CDR2: GTSNPN and SVGIG (reference sequence). CDR3 length equals 15 residues. Trimming pared 0 bases from V and 4 bases from J, leaving 15 bases between. CDR3 nucleotides: TGTGCCTGGAGTGTACGGCGGACAGTGAGCACTGAAGCTTTCTTT. Translated: CAWSVRRTVSTEAFF.

The gene calls are TRBV19 and TRBJ1-6; D remains unclear. V lost 2 bases, J lost 3 bases, and 8 bases lay in between. Germline V gives CDR1 LNHDA, CDR2 SQIVND (reference sequence). The CDR3 has 15 residues. The CDR3: CASSITAIYNSPLHF. The CDR3 DNA reads as TGTGCCAGTAGTATAACAGCAATCTATAATTCACCCCTCCACTTT.

The chain uses TRBV5-1 and TRBJ2-1; D gene unclear. Germline lookup yields CDR1 SGHRS and CDR2 YFSETQ. CDR3 length: 15 amino acids. Trimming took off 0 bases at V and 3 bases at J, with 10 bases between the two ends. The CDR3 sequence: CASSLDGQDYNEQFF. CDR3 DNA: TGCGCCAGCAGCTTGGATGGGCAGGACTACAATGAGCAGTTCTTC. The full variable domain, its missing parts supplied by reference TRBV5-1 and TRBJ2-1, is KAGVTQTPRYLIKTRGQQVTLSCSPISGHRSVSWYQQTPGQGLQFLFEYFSETQRNKGNFPGRFSGRQFSNSRSEMNVSTLELGDSALYLCASSLDGQDYNEQFFGPGTRLTVL.

There are a few counts of this clone. V and J are TRBV4-2 and TRBJ2-2, with 10 positions matching TRBD2. Germline V CDR1 and CDR2: LGHNA, YNFKEQ. The length of the CDR3 is 16 residues. The V segment lost 0 bases and the J segment 7 bases; nucleotides outside the gene matches: 5. In DNA form, the CDR3 reads TGTGCCAGCAGCCAAGAGCTAGCGGGAGAGGTCGGGGAGCTGTTTTTT. It yields the protein CASSQELAGEVGELFF.

CDR3 DNA: TGTGCCAGCAGCCGAAGGACTAGCCCATCGTACGAGCAGTACTTC. Amino acid sequence: CASSRRTSPSYEQYF. The chain recombines TRBV27 with TRBJ2-7; 8 bases align to TRBD2. This CDR3 region has 15 residues. Germline CDR1 and CDR2: MNHEY and SMNVEV (reference sequence). Germline trimming cut 6 bases from V and 4 bases from J; bases unmatched to any gene: 11.

The genes are TRBV5-6 and TRBJ2-3; TRBD1 might be the D (5 bases). CDR1 and CDR2 from the germline V gene are SGHDT and YYEEEE. V dropped 0 bases and J dropped 7 bases, with 12 bases sitting between them. The CDR3 contains 14 residues. CDR3 sequence reads: CASSLEAGLNTQYF. For the CDR3, the DNA is TGTGCCAGCAGCTTGGAGGCAGGGTTGAATACGCAGTATTTT.

In this sample, this clone turned up once. The genes are TRBV10-3 and TRBJ2-3; 14 nucleotides match TRBD2. This CDR3 region has 14 residues. Germline CDR1 is ENHRY and CDR2 is SYGVKD. V lost 8 bases and J lost 3; bases outside the gene matches: 1. The CDR3 region has the DNA TGTGCCATCGGGACTAGCGGGAGAACAGATACGCAGTATTTT. Its translation: CAIGTSGRTDTQYF.

This sequence joins TRBV30 and TRBJ2-3; 9 bases align to TRBD1. The CDR3 runs to 13 residues. V trimming: 5 bases; J trimming: 4 bases; junction bases outside the gene matches: 4. CDR1 is GTSNPN and CDR2 is SVGIG in the germline V gene (reference sequence). Here the CDR3 reads CAWETGGPDTQYF. The CDR3 DNA is TGTGCCTGGGAAACAGGGGGCCCAGATACGCAGTATTTT.

The chain has TRBV5-1 and TRBJ1-2, with TRBD1 matching over 7 bases. This CDR3 has 15 amino acids. V was clipped by 0 bases and J by 1 base; unmatched bases: 3. Germline CDR1 SGHRS, CDR2 YFSETQ. DNA of the CDR3: TGCGCCAGCAGCTTGGCCTCAGGGGGTAACTATGGCTACACCTTC. Its protein product is CASSLASGGNYGYTF.

The rearrangement uses TRBV10-3 and TRBJ2-1, with a possible D match to TRBD2 (6 bases). The CDR3 is 14 residues long. V lost 10 bases and J lost 0, with 13 bases in between. The germline gives CDR1 ENHRY, CDR2 SYGVKD. CDR3 amino acids: CATSDGSSYNEQFF. CDR3 DNA sequence: TGTGCCACCTCAGACGGGAGCTCCTACAATGAGCAGTTCTTC.

Here the CDR3 DNA reads TGTGCCAGCAGCGAAAGCGAAGGTGAGCAGTTCTTC. It encodes CASSESEGEQFF. The J gene is TRBJ2-1, the V gene TRBV21-1; the table's D gene call, TRBD2, was not cross checked with the DNA. TRBV21-1 is a listed pseudogene. The CDR3 sequence is 12 residues long.

About this clone: The junction and the germline gene differ at one end; a read error may be behind it. This chain uses TRBV7-9 with TRBJ2-1, with D possibly TRBD2 on 6 matching bases. The CDR3 consists of 12 residues. Looked up from germline, CDR1 is SEHNR and CDR2 is FQNEAQ (reference sequence). The CDR3 spells CSSSPTSSEQFF. The CDR3 bases are TGTTCCAGCAGCCCAACTAGCAGCGAGCAGTTCTTC.